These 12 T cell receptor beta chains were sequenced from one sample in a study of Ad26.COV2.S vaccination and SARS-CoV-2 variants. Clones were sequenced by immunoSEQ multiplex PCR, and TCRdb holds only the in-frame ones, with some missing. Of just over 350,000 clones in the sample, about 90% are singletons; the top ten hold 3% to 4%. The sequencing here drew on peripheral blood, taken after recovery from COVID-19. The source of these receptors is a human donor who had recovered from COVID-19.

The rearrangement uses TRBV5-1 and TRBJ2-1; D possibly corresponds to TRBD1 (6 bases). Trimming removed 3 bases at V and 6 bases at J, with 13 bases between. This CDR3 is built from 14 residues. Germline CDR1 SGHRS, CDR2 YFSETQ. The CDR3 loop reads CASSSGAGANEQFF. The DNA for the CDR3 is TGCGCCAGCAGCTCTGGGGCAGGGGCCAATGAGCAGTTCTTC.

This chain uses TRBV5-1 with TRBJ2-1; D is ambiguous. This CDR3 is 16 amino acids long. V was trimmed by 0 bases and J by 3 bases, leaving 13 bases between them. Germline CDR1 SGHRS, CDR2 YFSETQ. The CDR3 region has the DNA TGCGCCAGCAGCTTGGATGTAGCCACTGGCTACAATGAGCAGTTCTTC. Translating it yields CASSLDVATGYNEQFF. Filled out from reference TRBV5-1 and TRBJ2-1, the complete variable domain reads KAGVTQTPRYLIKTRGQQVTLSCSPISGHRSVSWYQQTPGQGLQFLFEYFSETQRNKGNFPGRFSGRQFSNSRSEMNVSTLELGDSALYLCASSLDVATGYNEQFFGPGTRLTVL.

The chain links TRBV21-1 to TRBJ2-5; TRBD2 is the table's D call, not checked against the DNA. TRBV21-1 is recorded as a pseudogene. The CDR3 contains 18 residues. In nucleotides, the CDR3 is TGTGCCAGCAGCAAAGTTGCCCCCAAGCTACCTTGGAGTGAGACCCAGTACTTC. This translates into CASSKVAPKLPWSETQYF.

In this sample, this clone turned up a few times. In DNA, the CDR3 is TGTGCCAGCAGCATTCCAGGGTTAGGTAATGAGCAGTTCTTC. This gives the protein CASSIPGLGNEQFF. V usage is TRBV5-4 and J usage is TRBJ2-1; tentatively, D is TRBD1 (5 bases). The CDR3 contains 14 residues. Between the trimmed V and J ends, which lost 4 bases and 7 bases, there was a span of 15 bases. Germline CDR1 reads SGHNT; CDR2 reads YYREEE (reference sequence).

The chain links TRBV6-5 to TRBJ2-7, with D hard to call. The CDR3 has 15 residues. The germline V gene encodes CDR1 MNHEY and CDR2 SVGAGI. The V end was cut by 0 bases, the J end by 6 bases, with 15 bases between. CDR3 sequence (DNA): TGTGCCAGCAGTTACTCGATTACGGCCTCAGGCGAGCAGTACTTC. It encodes CASSYSITASGEQYF.

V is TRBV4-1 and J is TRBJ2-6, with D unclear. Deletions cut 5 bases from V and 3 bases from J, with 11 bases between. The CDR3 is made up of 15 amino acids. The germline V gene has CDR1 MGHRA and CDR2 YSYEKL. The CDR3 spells CASSSGADGANVLTF. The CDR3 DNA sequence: TGCGCCAGCAGCTCAGGCGCGGATGGGGCCAACGTCCTGACTTTC.

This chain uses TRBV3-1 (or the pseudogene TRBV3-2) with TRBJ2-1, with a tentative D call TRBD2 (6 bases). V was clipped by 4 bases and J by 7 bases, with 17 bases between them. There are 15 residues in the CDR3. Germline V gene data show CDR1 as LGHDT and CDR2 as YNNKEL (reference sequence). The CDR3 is CASSRGVISTNEQFF. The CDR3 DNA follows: TGTGCCAGCAGCCGGGGGGTTATCTCTACAAATGAGCAGTTCTTC.

Here the CDR3 DNA reads TGCAGCGTTGAGGGGGACAGGGGATACCAAGAGACCCAGTACTTC. Amino acid sequence: CSVEGDRGYQETQYF. The gene calls are TRBV29-1 and TRBJ2-5; 10 bases fit TRBD1. CDR1 is SQVTM and CDR2 is ANQGSEA in the germline V gene. The CDR3 extends over 15 amino acids. V shed 3 bases, J shed 0 bases, and the junction held 4 bases outside the gene matches.

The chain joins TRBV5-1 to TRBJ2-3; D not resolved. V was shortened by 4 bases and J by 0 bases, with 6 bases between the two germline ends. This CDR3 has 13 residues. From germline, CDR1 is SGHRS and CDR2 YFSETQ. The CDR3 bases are TGCGCCAGCAGCCTATCTAGCACAGATACGCAGTATTTT. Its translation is CASSLSSTDTQYF.

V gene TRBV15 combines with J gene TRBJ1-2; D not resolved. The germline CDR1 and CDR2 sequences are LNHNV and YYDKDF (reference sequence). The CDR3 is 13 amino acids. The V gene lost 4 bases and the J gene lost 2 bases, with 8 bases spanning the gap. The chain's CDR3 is CATSNIPNYGYTF. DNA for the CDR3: TGTGCCACCAGCAATATTCCAAACTATGGCTACACCTTC. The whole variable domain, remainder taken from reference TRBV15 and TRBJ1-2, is DAMVIQNPRYQVTQFGKPVTLSCSQTLNHNVMYWYQQKSSQAPKLLFHYYDKDFNNEADTPDNFQSRRPNTSFCFLDIRSPGLGDTAMYLCATSNIPNYGYTFGSGTRLTVV.

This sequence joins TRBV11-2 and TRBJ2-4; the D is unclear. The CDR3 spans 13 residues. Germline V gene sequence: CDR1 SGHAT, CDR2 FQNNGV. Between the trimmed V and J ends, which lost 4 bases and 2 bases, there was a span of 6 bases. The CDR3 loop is CASSWNTKNIQYF. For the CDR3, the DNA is TGTGCCAGCAGCTGGAATACCAAAAACATTCAGTACTTC. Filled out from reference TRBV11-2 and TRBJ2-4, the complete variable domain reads EAGVAQSPRYKIIEKRQSVAFWCNPISGHATLYWYQQILGQGPKLLIQFQNNGVVDDSQLPKDRFSAERLKGVDSTLKIQPAKLEDSAVYLCASSWNTKNIQYFGAGTRLSVL.

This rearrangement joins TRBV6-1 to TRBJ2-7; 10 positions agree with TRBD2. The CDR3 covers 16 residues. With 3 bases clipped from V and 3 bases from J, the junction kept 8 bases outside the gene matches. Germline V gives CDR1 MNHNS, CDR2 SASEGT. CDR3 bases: TGTGCCAGCAGTGATACGCCGGGACTAGCGTTCTACGAGCAGTACTTC. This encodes CASSDTPGLAFYEQYF.